These 10 T cell receptor beta chains were sequenced from one sample in a study of shared clonotypes between healthy human individuals. This table comes from immunoSEQ multiplex PCR, and its TCRdb copy is limited to in-frame clones, with some not included. The table has about 490,000 clones, roughly 78% seen once; the top ten hold about 12%. Sequenced input: PBMCs. These receptor sequences come from a woman aged 40-49 years in good health. Some clones in this sample may be carry-over from other donors' samples.

The V and J genes are TRBV5-1 and TRBJ2-2; D gene unclear. The CDR3 is made up of 15 amino acids. Trimming removed 0 bases from V and 0 bases from J, with 6 bases in between. Germline lookup yields CDR1 SGHRS and CDR2 YFSETQ. The CDR3 DNA reads TGCGCCAGCAGCTTGGCTCCGTCGAACACCGGGGAGCTGTTTTTT. Its protein product is CASSLAPSNTGELFF.

This clone was recorded once. The CDR3 DNA reads as TGTGCCAGCAGAGACAGGTCGGATCAGCCCCAGCATTTT. Residues: CASRDRSDQPQHF. V is TRBV28 and J is TRBJ1-5; the D gene is possibly TRBD1 (6 bases). The V and J ends lost 6 bases and 5 bases respectively, with 11 bases between them. CDR3 length equals 13 residues. Germline CDR1 and CDR2: MDHEN and SYDVKM.

About this clone: A much larger clone sits a single nucleotide away, making a read error possible. The chain has TRBV7-2 and TRBJ2-7; 10 nucleotides align to TRBD1. The germline gives CDR1 SGHTA, CDR2 FQGNSA. The CDR3 loop spans 14 amino acids. The V and J ends lost 2 bases and 6 bases, in that order; junction bases with no gene match: 4. The CDR3 DNA sequence: TGTGCCAGCAGCTTATCCGGGACAGGGGTCGAGCAGTACTTC. This gives the protein CASSLSGTGVEQYF.

This clone has just one count. The V call is TRBV30, the J call TRBJ2-7, with D perhaps TRBD1 (6 bases). Germline V lookup: CDR1 GTSNPN, CDR2 SVGIG (reference sequence). The CDR3 sequence is 15 residues long. Between the trimmed V and J ends, which lost 0 bases and 5 bases, there was a span of 17 bases. The CDR3 DNA reads TGTGCCTGGAGTGTGGGACACCGTATGGTGGACGAGCAGTACTTC. It is translated as CAWSVGHRMVDEQYF.

This sequence joins TRBV5-1 and TRBJ1-4; the match to TRBD1 covers 12 bases. The CDR3 has 15 residues. V dropped 2 bases and J dropped 8; count of bases not matched to a gene: 4. Germline CDR1 and CDR2: SGHRS and YFSETQ. The CDR3 sequence is CASSFAGTGGEKLFF. Here the CDR3 DNA reads TGCGCCAGCAGCTTTGCCGGGACAGGGGGCGAAAAACTGTTTTTT.

V and J are TRBV30 and TRBJ1-1; 8 bases match TRBD1. The germline V gene encodes CDR1 GTSNPN and CDR2 SVGIG (reference sequence). The J segment lost 10 bases and the V segment lost 0 bases, leaving 4 bases of the junction unmatched. This CDR3 comprises 12 residues. Written as DNA, the CDR3 is TGTGCCTGGAGTGTCCAGGGGGCGATAGCTTTCTTT. Its protein product is CAWSVQGAIAFF.

The V call is TRBV5-1, the J call TRBJ2-1, with D unclear. Germline CDR1 and CDR2: SGHRS and YFSETQ. The length of the CDR3 is 12 residues. The germline V and J ends were trimmed by 1 base and 4 bases, with 3 bases remaining between them. CDR3 nucleotide sequence: TGCGCCAGCAGCTTGATGTACAATGAGCAGTTCTTC. It codes for CASSLMYNEQFF.

The chain recombines TRBV15 with TRBJ2-3; no firm D call. The ends were cut back, 0 bases at V and 6 bases at J, with 13 bases in the middle. Germline V gives CDR1 LNHNV, CDR2 YYDKDF (reference sequence). This CDR3 region has 15 residues. CDR3 DNA: TGTGCCACCAGCAGAGAAGAGGCTTCGGTGGATACGCAGTATTTT. Amino acids: CATSREEASVDTQYF.

The genes are TRBV19 and TRBJ2-7; D call uncertain. Germline V gives CDR1 LNHDA, CDR2 SQIVND (reference sequence). V lost 4 bases and J 0 bases, leaving 16 bases between the germline ends. The CDR3 contains 16 residues. The DNA of the CDR3 is TGTGCCAGTAGTAGAAGCTCAGTTACTCTCTCCTACGAGCAGTACTTC. Translated, it gives CASSRSSVTLSYEQYF.

V is TRBV28 and J is TRBJ1-2, with 7 nucleotides matching TRBD1. CDR3 size: 15 residues. Unmatched junction bases numbered 7, after V lost 4 bases and J lost 2 bases. Germline values: CDR1 MDHEN, CDR2 SYDVKM. The CDR3 reads CASSSERTGNYGYTF. Here the CDR3 DNA reads TGTGCCAGCAGTTCGGAAAGGACAGGAAACTATGGCTACACCTTC.